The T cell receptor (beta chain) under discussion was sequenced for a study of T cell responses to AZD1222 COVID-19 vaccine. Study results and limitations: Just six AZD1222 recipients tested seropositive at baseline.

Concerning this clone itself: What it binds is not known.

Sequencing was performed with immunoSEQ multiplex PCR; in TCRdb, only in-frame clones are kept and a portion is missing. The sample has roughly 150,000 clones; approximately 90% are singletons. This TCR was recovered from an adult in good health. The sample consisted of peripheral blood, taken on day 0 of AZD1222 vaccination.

The CDR3 DNA follows: TGCAGCGCCCGGGACAGCTATTTGGGCAAAAACATTCAGTACTTC. Its protein product is CSARDSYLGKNIQYF. The V and J genes are TRBV29-1 and TRBJ2-4; TRBD1 agrees at 7 bases. CDR1 SQVTM and CDR2 ANQGSEA come from the germline V gene. The CDR3 consists of 15 residues. Losses at the gene ends were 7 bases for V and 3 bases for J; bases not matched to a gene: 12.